This T cell receptor (beta chain) emerged from a study of cytomegalovirus exposure and HLA in healthy donors. General study points: Presence/absence analyses treated sequencing depth as roughly uniform across donors.

Turning to this clone: The antigen remains undetermined.

The PCR had 60 Vbeta and 13 Jbeta primers. The data were produced by immunoSEQ multiplex PCR, yet TCRdb's version contains in-frame clones alone and is incomplete. Of 150,000 to 200,000 clones in the sample, around 75% are singletons; the top ten hold 1.5% to 2%. The germline gives CDR1 SEHNR, CDR2 FQNEAQ (reference sequence). The CDR3 extends over 17 amino acids. V gave up 4 bases and J gave up 2 bases; unmatched junction bases: 6. The clonotype originates from a woman aged 30 to 39 in good health and CMV-seronegative. V is TRBV7-9 and J is TRBJ1-4; 11 bases fit TRBD1. Input material: PBMCs. The CDR3 is CASSSWTGGRTNEKLFF. As DNA, the CDR3 is TGTGCCAGCAGCTCCTGGACAGGGGGCAGGACTAATGAAAAACTGTTTTTT.